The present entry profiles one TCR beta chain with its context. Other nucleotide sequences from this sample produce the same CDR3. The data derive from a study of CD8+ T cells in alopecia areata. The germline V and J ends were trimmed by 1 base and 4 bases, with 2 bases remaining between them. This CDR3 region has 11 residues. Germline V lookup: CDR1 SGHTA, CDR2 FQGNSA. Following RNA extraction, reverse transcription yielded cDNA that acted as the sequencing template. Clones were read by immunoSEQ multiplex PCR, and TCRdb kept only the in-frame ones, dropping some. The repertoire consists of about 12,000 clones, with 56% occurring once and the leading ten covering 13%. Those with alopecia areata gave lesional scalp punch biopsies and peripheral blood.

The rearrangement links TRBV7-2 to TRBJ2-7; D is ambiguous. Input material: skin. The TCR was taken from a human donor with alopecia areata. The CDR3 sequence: CASSLVYEQYF. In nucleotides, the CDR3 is TGTGCCAGCAGCTTAGTATACGAGCAGTACTTC.